This T cell receptor beta chain was sequenced during a study of OX40 agonist ivuxolimab in advanced cancers. V was clipped by 2 bases and J by 8 bases; unmatched bases: 4. The CDR3 is 13 amino acids. From germline, CDR1 is GTSNPN and CDR2 SVGIG (reference sequence). TCRdb's copy holds only in-frame clones and misses some; the assay was immunoSEQ multiplex PCR. The table shows tens of thousands of clones, with roughly nine tenths occurring only once. The material was CD4+ or CD8+ T cells sorted from blood, obtained in a trial of the OX40 agonist ivuxolimab. The sequence was collected from an adult with an advanced solid tumor such as melanoma, head and neck, liver or kidney cancer. The V and J genes are TRBV30 and TRBJ1-4; 8 positions match TRBD1. The CDR3 region has the DNA TGTGCCTGGAGTATCAGGGGGCGAGAAAAACTGTTTTTT. It codes for CAWSIRGREKLFF.